This T cell receptor beta chain originates from a study of OX40 agonist ivuxolimab in advanced cancers. Background on the study: Cancers in dose escalation were hepatocellular, melanoma, renal cell and head and neck. Findings and limits, study-wide: CD4+ and CD8+ blood T cells expanded clonally by week 6 at 0.1 to 3.0 mg/kg. People who partly responded at 0.1-3.0 mg/kg had some of the least clonal expansion seen.

In regard to this clone: Antigen specificity is unknown.

Clones were read by immunoSEQ multiplex PCR, and TCRdb kept only the in-frame ones, dropping some. The table has fewer than 60,000 clones, 65% to 90% seen once. The material was CD4+ or CD8+ T cells sorted from blood, obtained in a trial of the OX40 agonist ivuxolimab. The receptor was isolated from an adult with an advanced solid tumor such as melanoma, head and neck, liver or kidney cancer.

This chain's CDR3 is CASSREGQPQHF. The CDR3 DNA follows: TGTGCCAGCAGTCGGGAAGGTCAGCCCCAGCATTTT. V gene TRBV6-5 combines with J gene TRBJ1-5; D remains ambiguous. V gave up 5 bases and J gave up 6 bases, with 8 bases separating them. Looked up from germline, CDR1 is MNHEY and CDR2 is SVGAGI. CDR3 length equals 12 residues.